This is a list of T cell receptor beta chains from one sample in a study of cytomegalovirus exposure and HLA in healthy donors. Some clones are missing from TCRdb's copy, which holds only in-frame ones; the method was immunoSEQ multiplex PCR. The profile shows some 120,000 clones, about 10% of them singletons. Sequencing was done on a sample of PBMCs. These TCRs come from a woman under 30 in good health and CMV-seropositive. CDR3s include the opening cysteine and the closing phenylalanine or tryptophan. D genes are given only for firm matches. Rows may omit the clone size; those that give it use once, few, many or a size class.

abundance: few; v_gene: TRBV25-1; d_gene: -; j_gene: TRBJ1-5; CDR3aa: CASAPGHNQPQHF; CDR3nt: TGTGCCAGCGCCCCGGGTCACAATCAGCCCCAGCATTTT
abundance: -; v_gene: TRBV5-5; d_gene: -; j_gene: TRBJ1-1; CDR3aa: CASSSEPGRAEAFF; CDR3nt: TGTGCCAGCAGCTCAGAGCCAGGGAGGGCTGAAGCTTTCTTT
abundance: -; v_gene: TRBV4-1; d_gene: TRBD2; j_gene: TRBJ2-4; CDR3aa: CASSHSARGERVQYF; CDR3nt: TGCGCCAGCAGCCACTCGGCTCGGGGGGAGAGGGTTCAGTACTTC
abundance: few; v_gene: TRBV5-6; d_gene: -; j_gene: TRBJ2-3; CDR3aa: CASSLWLGPSEVDTQYF; CDR3nt: TGTGCCAGCAGCCTGTGGCTTGGACCATCGGAGGTAGATACGCAGTATTTT
abundance: few; v_gene: TRBV6-6; d_gene: TRBD1; j_gene: TRBJ2-1; CDR3aa: CASSKDRGNYNEQFF; CDR3nt: TGTGCCAGCAGTAAAGACAGGGGAAACTACAATGAGCAGTTCTTC
abundance: -; v_gene: TRBV28; d_gene: TRBD2; j_gene: TRBJ2-2; CDR3aa: CASSLVAPGGLFF; CDR3nt: TGTGCCAGCAGTTTGGTTGCCCCGGGAGGGCTGTTTTTT
abundance: -; v_gene: TRBV2; d_gene: -; j_gene: TRBJ1-4; CDR3aa: CASSGRTASNEKLFF; CDR3nt: TGTGCCAGCAGTGGTCGGACAGCTTCTAATGAAAAACTGTTTTTT
abundance: -; v_gene: TRBV5-1; d_gene: TRBD2; j_gene: TRBJ2-7; CDR3aa: CASSSGETFPGLAKDEQYF; CDR3nt: TGCGCCAGCAGCTCGGGGGAGACTTTCCCGGGACTAGCTAAGGACGAGCAGTACTTC
abundance: few; v_gene: TRBV5-4; d_gene: -; j_gene: TRBJ1-1; CDR3aa: CASSPTVLTEAFF; CDR3nt: TGTGCCAGCAGCCCTACAGTCCTCACTGAAGCTTTCTTT
abundance: few; v_gene: TRBV18; d_gene: TRBD2; j_gene: TRBJ2-3; CDR3aa: CASSRLAGGPDTQYF; CDR3nt: TGTGCCAGCTCACGACTAGCGGGAGGCCCAGATACGCAGTATTTT
abundance: -; v_gene: TRBV10-1; d_gene: -; j_gene: TRBJ1-3; CDR3aa: CASSALDGNTIYF; CDR3nt: TGCGCCAGCAGTGCACTCGATGGAAACACCATATATTTT
abundance: -; v_gene: TRBV11-2; d_gene: -; j_gene: TRBJ1-1; CDR3aa: CASSLTRGEAFF; CDR3nt: TGTGCCAGCAGCTTGACTCGGGGTGAAGCTTTCTTT
abundance: few; v_gene: TRBV29-1; d_gene: TRBD2; j_gene: TRBJ2-7; CDR3aa: CSVEEASGIRGEQYF; CDR3nt: TGCAGCGTTGAGGAGGCTAGCGGGATCCGGGGAGAGCAGTACTTC
abundance: -; v_gene: TRBV2; d_gene: -; j_gene: TRBJ2-2; CDR3aa: CASSVHGSGELFF; CDR3nt: TGTGCCAGCAGTGTCCATGGCAGCGGGGAGCTGTTTTTT
abundance: -; v_gene: TRBV7-9; d_gene: -; j_gene: TRBJ2-5; CDR3aa: CASSPTSVETQYF; CDR3nt: TGTGCCAGCAGCCCCACTAGTGTAGAGACCCAGTACTTC
abundance: few; v_gene: TRBV9; d_gene: TRBD1; j_gene: TRBJ1-1; CDR3aa: CASSLGTGNTEAFF; CDR3nt: TGTGCCAGCAGCCTAGGGACAGGAAACACTGAAGCTTTCTTT
abundance: -; v_gene: TRBV6-1; d_gene: -; j_gene: TRBJ1-1; CDR3aa: CASSERAGMNTEAFF; CDR3nt: TGTGCCAGCAGTGAACGGGCGGGGATGAACACTGAAGCTTTCTTT
abundance: few; v_gene: TRBV5-1; d_gene: TRBD2; j_gene: TRBJ2-1; CDR3aa: CASSNSGTSGFYNEQFF; CDR3nt: TGCGCCAGCAGCAATTCCGGGACTAGCGGGTTCTACAATGAGCAGTTCTTC
abundance: -; v_gene: TRBV5-4; d_gene: TRBD1; j_gene: TRBJ1-2; CDR3aa: CASSLAGRGSGYTF; CDR3nt: TGTGCCAGCAGCTTGGCCGGCAGGGGGTCTGGCTACACCTTC
abundance: few; v_gene: TRBV7-2; d_gene: -; j_gene: TRBJ2-1; CDR3aa: CASSAYLHNEQFF; CDR3nt: TGTGCCAGCAGCGCATACTTACACAATGAGCAGTTCTTC
abundance: -; v_gene: TRBV7-9; d_gene: -; j_gene: TRBJ2-1; CDR3aa: CASSPDVGGGEQFF; CDR3nt: TGTGCCAGCAGCCCCGACGTTGGGGGAGGTGAGCAGTTCTTC
abundance: -; v_gene: TRBV28; d_gene: -; j_gene: TRBJ1-1; CDR3aa: CASTRGGRMNTEAFF; CDR3nt: TGTGCCAGCACCCGAGGTGGGAGAATGAACACTGAAGCTTTCTTT
abundance: few; v_gene: TRBV5-1; d_gene: -; j_gene: TRBJ2-1; CDR3aa: CASSLVASANLNYNEQFF; CDR3nt: TGCGCCAGCAGCTTGGTAGCTAGCGCAAACCTAAACTACAATGAGCAGTTCTTC
abundance: -; v_gene: TRBV5-1; d_gene: -; j_gene: TRBJ1-2; CDR3aa: CASSFGGGYTF; CDR3nt: TGCGCCAGCAGCTTCGGAGGAGGCTACACCTTC
abundance: few; v_gene: TRBV6-1; d_gene: -; j_gene: TRBJ1-1; CDR3aa: CASTQGYPEAFF; CDR3nt: TGTGCCAGCACCCAGGGGTACCCTGAAGCTTTCTTT
abundance: -; v_gene: TRBV6-5; d_gene: TRBD1; j_gene: TRBJ1-2; CDR3aa: CAGQGARGYTF; CDR3nt: TGTGCCGGACAGGGGGCGCGGGGCTACACCTTC
abundance: few; v_gene: TRBV30; d_gene: TRBD1; j_gene: TRBJ1-4; CDR3aa: CAWSLQGGNEKLFF; CDR3nt: TGTGCCTGGAGTTTACAGGGGGGAAATGAAAAACTGTTTTTT
abundance: -; v_gene: TRBV7-8; d_gene: -; j_gene: TRBJ2-7; CDR3aa: CASSPSRGIDEQYF; CDR3nt: TGTGCCAGCAGCCCTTCTCGGGGGATTGATGAGCAGTACTTC
abundance: few; v_gene: TRBV2; d_gene: -; j_gene: TRBJ1-2; CDR3aa: CASSESPPGSNYGYTF; CDR3nt: TGTGCCAGCAGTGAAAGTCCGCCAGGATCTAACTATGGCTACACCTTC
abundance: -; v_gene: TRBV30; d_gene: TRBD1; j_gene: TRBJ2-7; CDR3aa: CAWSQYGGQGVEQYF; CDR3nt: TGTGCCTGGAGTCAGTACGGGGGACAGGGGGTCGAGCAGTACTTC
abundance: -; v_gene: TRBV30; d_gene: -; j_gene: TRBJ1-1; CDR3aa: CAWRQNFEAFF; CDR3nt: TGTGCCTGGAGACAGAATTTTGAAGCTTTCTTT
abundance: -; v_gene: TRBV2; d_gene: -; j_gene: TRBJ1-1; CDR3aa: CASRRGTLKNTEAFF; CDR3nt: TGTGCCAGTCGGCGGGGGACTCTAAAGAACACTGAAGCTTTCTTT
abundance: -; v_gene: TRBV27; d_gene: TRBD1; j_gene: TRBJ1-1; CDR3aa: CASSWGQGVLNTEAFF; CDR3nt: TGTGCCAGCAGTTGGGGACAGGGGGTATTGAACACTGAAGCTTTCTTT
abundance: -; v_gene: TRBV28; d_gene: TRBD2; j_gene: TRBJ2-2; CDR3aa: CASSTLQGLAGGNTGELFF; CDR3nt: TGTGCCAGCAGTACCCTCCAGGGGCTAGCGGGAGGAAATACCGGGGAGCTGTTTTTT
abundance: -; v_gene: TRBV7-6; d_gene: -; j_gene: TRBJ1-3; CDR3aa: CASSRWEDTGNTIYF; CDR3nt: TGTGCCAGCAGCCGCTGGGAGGATACCGGAAACACCATATATTTT
abundance: -; v_gene: TRBV7-9; d_gene: TRBD2; j_gene: TRBJ2-7; CDR3aa: CASSRLAGGQYF; CDR3nt: TGTGCCAGCAGCCGACTAGCGGGAGGTCAGTACTTC